This TCR beta chain originates from a study of shared T cell receptors in the human thymus. The assay was immunoSEQ multiplex PCR, and TCRdb's table has in-frame clones only and misses some. The data hold 630,000 or so clones, with 80% to 90% observed a single time. Germline CDR1 is SGHAT and CDR2 is FQNNGV. The CDR3 sequence is 14 residues long. V shed 3 bases, J shed 5 bases, and the junction held 3 bases outside the gene matches. These sequences were also reported in another study, on human thymus T cells. In that study: Thymus specimens were resections from corrective heart surgery. Within thymic and blood repertoires, V and J gene usage appeared to be biased. Reports from related research described highly overlapping thymic repertoires among unrelated individuals.

Sequencing was done on a sample of thymocytes. The chain joins TRBV11-2 to TRBJ1-5, with 8 positions matching TRBD1. This TCR was recovered from a boy under three years old with a congenital heart defect. Here the CDR3 DNA reads TGTGCCAGCAGCTTGATACAGGGGGATCAGCCCCAGCATTTT. This codes for CASSLIQGDQPQHF.